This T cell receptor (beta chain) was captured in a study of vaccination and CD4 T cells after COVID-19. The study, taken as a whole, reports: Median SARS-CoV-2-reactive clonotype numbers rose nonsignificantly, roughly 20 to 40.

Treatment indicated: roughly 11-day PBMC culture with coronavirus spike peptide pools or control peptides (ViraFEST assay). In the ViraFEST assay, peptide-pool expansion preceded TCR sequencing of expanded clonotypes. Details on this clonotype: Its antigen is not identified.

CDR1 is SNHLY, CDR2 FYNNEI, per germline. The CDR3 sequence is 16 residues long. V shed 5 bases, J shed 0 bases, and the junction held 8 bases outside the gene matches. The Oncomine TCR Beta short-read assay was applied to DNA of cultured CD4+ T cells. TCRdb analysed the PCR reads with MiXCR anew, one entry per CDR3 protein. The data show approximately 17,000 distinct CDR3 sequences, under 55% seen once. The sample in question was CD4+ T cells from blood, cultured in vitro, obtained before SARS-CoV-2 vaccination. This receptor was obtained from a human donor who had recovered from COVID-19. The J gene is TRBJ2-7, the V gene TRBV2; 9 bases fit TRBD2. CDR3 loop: CASSLAGTSYSYEQYF. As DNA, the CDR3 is TGTGCCAGCAGTCTAGCCGGGACTAGCTACTCCTACGAGCAGTACTTC.